These T cell receptor beta chains were read from a single sample in a study of cytotoxic CD8 clonotypes in ibrutinib-treated CLL. Method: immunoSEQ multiplex PCR; TCRdb's copy keeps in-frame clones and lacks some. The profile shows 150,000 to 200,000 clones, 55% to 85% of them singletons. Sequenced here: PBMCs, sampled after 24 months of ibrutinib treatment. The receptors stem from a human donor with chronic lymphocytic leukemia. CDR3s leave out the opening cysteine and the closing phenylalanine or tryptophan. Each record gives: CDR3 length, V gene, clone size, J gene, CDR3 protein. The size field is filled for only some rows; it gives once, few, many or a size class.

14	TRBV10-3	NA	TRBJ2-3	AISDFTSGSADTQY
12	TRBV7-9	NA	TRBJ2-7	ASSPPSRSYEQY
12	TRBV5-1	NA	TRBJ2-5	ASSFPSGIKTQY
14	TRBV30	NA	TRBJ1-2	AWQKFTPSSNYGYT
13	TRBV18	NA	TRBJ2-7	ASSPLAGGAYEQY
11	TRBV7-2	NA	TRBJ1-2	ASSRGLQRGYT
14	TRBV6-4	NA	TRBJ2-1	ASSGSSGRAYNEQF
12	TRBV12-5	once	TRBJ1-1	ASGPNGRNTEAF
11	TRBV7-9	NA	TRBJ2-2	ASSSRGSGELF
12	TRBV19	few	TRBJ2-1	ASSFGAGRHEQF
12	TRBV29-1	NA	TRBJ1-2	SVGTGSQSDGYT
20	TRBV6-1	NA	TRBJ2-2	ASSEAAGRTSGRLRNTGELF
11	TRBV7-9	NA	TRBJ2-7	ASSETGFYEQY
9	TRBV25-1	NA	TRBJ2-5	ASSGGVTQY
11	TRBV18	NA	TRBJ2-1	ASSPRTGNEQF
13	TRBV6-1	NA	TRBJ2-1	ASSEALRVVNEQF
15	TRBV5-6	NA	TRBJ2-7	ASSFGTSGSWTYEQY
12	TRBV27	NA	TRBJ2-5	ASTSNGGRETQY
14	TRBV2	NA	TRBJ2-7	ASISLAGRRSYEQY
15	TRBV27	NA	TRBJ1-1	ASSEWKPRRMNTEAF
15	TRBV4-3	NA	TRBJ2-7	ASSQDRIGRGAYEQY
13	TRBV16	NA	TRBJ1-1	ASSQYGAKYTEAF
11	TRBV6-5	NA	TRBJ2-1	ASSYEAYNEQF
15	TRBV9	NA	TRBJ2-1	ASSPTPRRTGGDEQF
11	TRBV2	NA	TRBJ2-7	ASVEREQGEQY
11	TRBV7-8	NA	TRBJ1-2	ASSPGISYGYT
12	TRBV7-9	NA	TRBJ1-4	ASSFGGPNEKLF
13	TRBV5-6	few	TRBJ1-5	ASSMRHPRNQPQH
13	TRBV9	NA	TRBJ2-7	ASSVSGQGSYEQY
9	TRBV28	NA	TRBJ1-2	ASSLSYGYT
12	TRBV7-3	NA	TRBJ2-1	ASSPGRGQGEQF
13	TRBV5-8	NA	TRBJ1-2	ASSLRQEGLSGYT
17	TRBV27	NA	TRBJ2-1	ASSAWGLAGGSSYNEQF
9	TRBV20-1	few	TRBJ1-2	STIGVAGYT
16	TRBV11-2	NA	TRBJ2-3	ASRPREKLAGGWDTQY
14	TRBV4-1	NA	TRBJ1-1	ASSQKQGALDTEAF
12	TRBV14	few	TRBJ2-3	ASSPLRGTDTQY
15	TRBV28	NA	TRBJ2-3	ASSAPGLAGNTDTQY
12	TRBV9	NA	TRBJ2-7	ASSVAGGDLEQY
12	TRBV30	NA	TRBJ2-2	AWKRLRDAGELF
13	TRBV4-2	NA	TRBJ2-1	ASSDSGEGDNEQF
19	TRBV5-1	NA	TRBJ2-3	ASSPVRDLAGGRIRTDTQY
16	TRBV11-3	NA	TRBJ2-1	ASSLEASGRAGGNEQF
12	TRBV19	NA	TRBJ2-2	ASSPGLNTGELF
10	TRBV19	NA	TRBJ1-4	ASSIGAEKLF
13	TRBV7-3	once	TRBJ2-3	ASSPRPLPTDTQY
16	TRBV5-6	NA	TRBJ1-2	ASSHLSPRTDRGYGYT
10	TRBV5-1	NA	TRBJ2-7	ASSRDRDEQY
13	TRBV6-5	NA	TRBJ2-3	ASSLAGGLADTQY
9	TRBV20-1	NA	TRBJ1-2	SAMAGDGYT
12	TRBV27	NA	TRBJ1-2	ASSLRRGYSGYT
11	TRBV5-5	few	TRBJ2-1	ASSLDGSPEQF
13	TRBV11-1	NA	TRBJ2-7	ASTPKSRSSYEQY